One sample yielded the 5 T cell receptor beta chains listed below, sequenced in a study of response to subunit inactivated influenza vaccine. One entry per CDR3 protein results from TCRdb running MiXCR on the RT-PCR reads. Here the sample spans 500,000 to 550,000 distinct CDR3 sequences, less than 8% being singletons. The input for sequencing was PBMCs from blood, taken approximately 25 months after vaccination. These receptor sequences come from a man aged 45 to 75 who received an inactivated influenza vaccine.

This clonotype occurred a few times. The chain employs TRBV7-9 and TRBJ1-6, with 7 bases lining up with TRBD1. From germline, CDR1 is SEHNR and CDR2 FQNEAQ (reference sequence). The CDR3 sequence is 15 residues long. V shed 5 bases, J shed 7 bases, and the junction held 8 bases outside the gene matches. As DNA, the CDR3 is TGTGCCAGCAGCCTAAAGGGACAGCAAAATTCACCCCTCCACTTT. This gives the protein CASSLKGQQNSPLHF. The variable domain in full, completed from reference TRBV7-9 and TRBJ1-6, reads DTGVSQNPRHKITKRGQNVTFRCDPISEHNRLYWYRQTLGQGPEFLTYFQNEAQLEKSRLLSDRFSAERPKGSFSTLEIQRTEQGDSAMYLCASSLKGQQNSPLHFGNGTRLTVT.

The gene calls are TRBV20-1 and TRBJ2-1; the D gene could be TRBD1 or TRBD2 (5 bases each). Per germline, CDR1 DFQATT and CDR2 SNEGSKA (reference sequence). V lost 3 bases to trimming and J lost 2 bases, with 8 bases between them. CDR3 size: 13 residues. CDR3 coding DNA: TGCAGTGCTAGCGGGGCCCCCTACAATGAGCAGTTCTTC. It encodes CSASGAPYNEQFF.

This clonotype was found a few times. The chain joins TRBV20-1 to TRBJ1-4; TRBD1 might be the D (6 bases). Germline V lookup: CDR1 DFQATT, CDR2 SNEGSKA (reference sequence). V was cut by 5 bases and J by 4 bases, with 17 bases left in between. The CDR3 spans 15 residues. The CDR3 loop is CSAPAFGQINEKLFF. The CDR3 DNA reads TGCAGTGCTCCCGCTTTTGGACAGATTAATGAAAAACTGTTTTTT.

In its sample, this clonotype was seen a few times. The rearrangement joins TRBV20-1 to TRBJ2-5, with unresolved D. This CDR3 contains 12 residues. Between the trimmed V and J ends, which lost 3 bases and 1 base, there was a span of 6 bases. Germline CDR1 DFQATT, CDR2 SNEGSKA (reference sequence). The CDR3 DNA sequence: TGCAGTGCTAGGGTCAGCCAAGAGACCCAGTACTTC. This encodes CSARVSQETQYF.

This clonotype was seen many times. V is TRBV30 and J is TRBJ2-1; D is unclear. V was shortened by 1 base and J by 6 bases, with 4 bases between the two germline ends. The CDR3 loop spans 11 amino acids. The germline V gene has CDR1 GTSNPN and CDR2 SVGIG (reference sequence). The CDR3 reads CAWSDLNEQFF. The CDR3 DNA sequence: TGTGCCTGGAGTGATCTCAATGAGCAGTTCTTC.